This entry describes one TCR beta chain. This entry is derived from a study of blood T cells in healthy people across ages. Isolation per sample recovered at least 6 million PBMCs. Germline V gene sequence: CDR1 SGHVS, CDR2 FQNEAQ. This CDR3 contains 15 residues. Unmatched junction bases numbered 8, after V lost 5 bases and J lost 2 bases. Through a sample-barcoded 5' primer and a J-beta primer mix, a second PCR was run for roughly 6 to 12 cycles. TCRdb recomputed calls from the 5' RACE reads with MiXCR, one row per CDR3 protein. This table has roughly 1.7 million distinct CDR3 sequences, roughly 32% appearing once.

V usage is TRBV7-8 and J usage is TRBJ2-5; 7 bases match TRBD1. The sequencing sample was made of blood. The receptor comes from a woman between 25 and 40 years old in good health. The CDR3 sequence is CASSPHRGGQETQYF. CDR3 nucleotides: TGTGCCAGCAGCCCTCACAGGGGTGGTCAAGAGACCCAGTACTTC. The full variable domain, completed using reference TRBV7-8 and TRBJ2-5, is GAGVSQSPRYKVAKRGQDVALRCDPISGHVSLFWYQQALGQGPEFLTYFQNEAQLDKSGLPSDRFFAERPEGSVSTLKIQRTQQEDSAVYLCASSPHRGGQETQYFGPGTRLLVL.